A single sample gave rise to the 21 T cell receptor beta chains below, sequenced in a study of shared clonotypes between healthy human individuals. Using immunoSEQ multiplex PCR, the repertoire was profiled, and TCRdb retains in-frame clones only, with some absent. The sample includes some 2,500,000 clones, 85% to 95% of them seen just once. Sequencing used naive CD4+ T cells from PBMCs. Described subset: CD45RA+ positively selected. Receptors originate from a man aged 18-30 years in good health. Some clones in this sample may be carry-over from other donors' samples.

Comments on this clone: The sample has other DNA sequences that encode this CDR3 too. CDR3 region: CASSPVNEQFF. CDR3 in DNA: TGTGCCAGCTCCCCCGTCAATGAGCAGTTCTTC. This rearrangement joins TRBV18 to TRBJ2-1; D unresolved. The CDR3 loop spans 11 amino acids. V was trimmed by 6 bases and J by 6 bases, leaving 6 bases between them. The germline CDR1 and CDR2 sequences are KGHSH and LQKENI. The full variable domain, rest sourced from reference TRBV18 and TRBJ2-1, is NAGVMQNPRHLVRRRGQEARLRCSPMKGHSHVYWYRQLPEEGLKFMVYLQKENIIDESGMPKERFSAEFPKEGPSILRIQQVVRGDSAAYFCASSPVNEQFFGPGTRLTVL.

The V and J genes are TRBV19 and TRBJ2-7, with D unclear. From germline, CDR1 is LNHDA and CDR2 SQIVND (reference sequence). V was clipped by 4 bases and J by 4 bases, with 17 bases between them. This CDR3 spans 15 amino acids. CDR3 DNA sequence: TGTGCCAGTAGTACAACCCCCCTCGGCGGATACGAGCAGTACTTC. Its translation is CASSTTPLGGYEQYF.

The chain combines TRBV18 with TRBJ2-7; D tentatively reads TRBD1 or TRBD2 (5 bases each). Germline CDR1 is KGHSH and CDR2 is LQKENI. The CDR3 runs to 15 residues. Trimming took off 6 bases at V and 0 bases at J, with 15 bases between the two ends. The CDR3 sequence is CASSPTGTFSYEQYF. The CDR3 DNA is TGTGCCAGCTCGCCTACCGGGACCTTCTCCTACGAGCAGTACTTC.

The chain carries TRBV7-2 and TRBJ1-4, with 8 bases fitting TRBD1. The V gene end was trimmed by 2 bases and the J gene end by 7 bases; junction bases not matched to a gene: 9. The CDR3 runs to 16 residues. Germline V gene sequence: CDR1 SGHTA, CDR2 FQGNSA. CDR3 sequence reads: CASSLTSGQGGEKLFF. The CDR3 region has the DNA TGTGCCAGCAGCTTAACTAGCGGACAGGGCGGTGAAAAACTGTTTTTT.

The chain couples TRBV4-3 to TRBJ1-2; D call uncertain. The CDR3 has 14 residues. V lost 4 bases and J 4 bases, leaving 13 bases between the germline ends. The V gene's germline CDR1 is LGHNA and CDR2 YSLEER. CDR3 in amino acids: CASSRLVGSYGYTF. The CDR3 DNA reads TGCGCCAGCAGCCGTCTCGTGGGGAGCTATGGCTACACCTTC.

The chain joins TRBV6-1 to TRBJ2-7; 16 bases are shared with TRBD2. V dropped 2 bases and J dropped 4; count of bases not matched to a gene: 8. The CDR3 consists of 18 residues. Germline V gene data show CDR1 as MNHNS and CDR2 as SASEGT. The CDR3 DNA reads TGTGCCAGCAGTGAACTGGGACTAGCGGGAGGGCGGGTTTACGAGCAGTACTTC. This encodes CASSELGLAGGRVYEQYF.

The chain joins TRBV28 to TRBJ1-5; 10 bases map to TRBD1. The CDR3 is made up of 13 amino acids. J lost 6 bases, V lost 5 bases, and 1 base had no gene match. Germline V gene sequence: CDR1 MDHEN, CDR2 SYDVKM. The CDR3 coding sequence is TGTGCCAGCAGTGACAGGGGGCTTCAGCCCCAGCATTTT. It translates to CASSDRGLQPQHF.

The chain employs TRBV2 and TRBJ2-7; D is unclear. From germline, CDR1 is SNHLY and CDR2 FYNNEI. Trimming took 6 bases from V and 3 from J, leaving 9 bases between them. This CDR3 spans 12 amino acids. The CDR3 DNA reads TGTGCCAGCAGGGCAGGCCTCTACGAGCAGTACTTC. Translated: CASRAGLYEQYF.

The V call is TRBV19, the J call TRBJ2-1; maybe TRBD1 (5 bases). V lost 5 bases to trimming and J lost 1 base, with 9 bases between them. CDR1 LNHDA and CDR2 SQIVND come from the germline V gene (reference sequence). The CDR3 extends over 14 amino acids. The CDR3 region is CASSGAGSYNEQFF. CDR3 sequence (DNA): TGTGCCAGTAGTGGGGCTGGTTCCTACAATGAGCAGTTCTTC. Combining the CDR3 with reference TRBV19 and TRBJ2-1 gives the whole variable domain DGGITQSPKYLFRKEGQNVTLSCEQNLNHDAMYWYRQDPGQGLRLIYYSQIVNDFQKGDIAEGYSVSREKKESFPLTVTSAQKNPTAFYLCASSGAGSYNEQFFGPGTRLTVL.

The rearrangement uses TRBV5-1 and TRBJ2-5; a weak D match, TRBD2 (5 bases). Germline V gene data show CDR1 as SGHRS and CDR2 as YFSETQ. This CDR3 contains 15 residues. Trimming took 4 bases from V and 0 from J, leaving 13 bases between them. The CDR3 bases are TGCGCCAGCAGCCAACGGAGGAAGTACCAAGAGACCCAGTACTTC. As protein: CASSQRRKYQETQYF.

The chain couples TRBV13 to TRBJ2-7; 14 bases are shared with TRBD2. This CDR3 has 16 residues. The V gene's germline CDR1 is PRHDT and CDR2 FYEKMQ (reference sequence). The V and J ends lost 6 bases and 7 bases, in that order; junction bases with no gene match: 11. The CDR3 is CASSEGPGLAGEEQYF. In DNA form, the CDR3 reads TGTGCCAGCAGTGAAGGCCCGGGACTAGCGGGAGAAGAGCAGTACTTC.

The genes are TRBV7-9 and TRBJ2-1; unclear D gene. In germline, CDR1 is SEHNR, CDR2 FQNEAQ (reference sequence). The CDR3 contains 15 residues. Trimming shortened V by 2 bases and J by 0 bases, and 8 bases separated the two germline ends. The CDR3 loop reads CASSLQYRSYNEQFF. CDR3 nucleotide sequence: TGTGCCAGCAGCTTACAGTACCGCTCCTACAATGAGCAGTTCTTC. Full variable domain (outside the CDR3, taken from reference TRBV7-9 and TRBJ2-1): DTGVSQNPRHKITKRGQNVTFRCDPISEHNRLYWYRQTLGQGPEFLTYFQNEAQLEKSRLLSDRFSAERPKGSFSTLEIQRTEQGDSAMYLCASSLQYRSYNEQFFGPGTRLTVL.

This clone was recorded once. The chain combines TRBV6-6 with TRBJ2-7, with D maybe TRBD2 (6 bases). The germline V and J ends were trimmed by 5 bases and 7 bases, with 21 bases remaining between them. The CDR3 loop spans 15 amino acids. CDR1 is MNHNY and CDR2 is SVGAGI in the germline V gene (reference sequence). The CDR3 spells CASSGIGSSTGEQYF. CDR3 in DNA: TGTGCCAGCAGTGGCATCGGGAGTTCGACGGGGGAGCAGTACTTC.

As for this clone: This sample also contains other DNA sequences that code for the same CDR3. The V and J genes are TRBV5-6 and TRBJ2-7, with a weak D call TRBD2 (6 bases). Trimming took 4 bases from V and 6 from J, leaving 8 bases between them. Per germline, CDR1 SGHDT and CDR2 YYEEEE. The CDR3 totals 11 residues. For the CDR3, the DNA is TGTGCCAGCAGCCTCGGGGGCGAGCAGTACTTC. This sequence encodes CASSLGGEQYF.

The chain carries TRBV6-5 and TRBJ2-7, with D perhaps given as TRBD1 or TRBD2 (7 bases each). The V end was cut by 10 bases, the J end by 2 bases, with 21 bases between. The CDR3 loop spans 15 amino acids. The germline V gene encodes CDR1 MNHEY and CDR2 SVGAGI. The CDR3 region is CATALGGDSTYEQYF. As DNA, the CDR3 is TGTGCCACCGCCCTAGGGGGGGACAGTACCTACGAGCAGTACTTC.

This chain's CDR3 is CASTEVLGSTGELFF. CDR3 DNA sequence: TGTGCCAGCACCGAGGTGTTGGGGAGCACCGGGGAGCTGTTTTTT. The J gene is TRBJ2-2, the V gene TRBV7-9; D is possibly TRBD2 (5 bases). CDR3 size: 15 residues. CDR1 and CDR2 (germline): SEHNR, FQNEAQ (reference sequence). With 7 bases removed from V and 4 bases from J, the gap between germline ends came to 16 bases.

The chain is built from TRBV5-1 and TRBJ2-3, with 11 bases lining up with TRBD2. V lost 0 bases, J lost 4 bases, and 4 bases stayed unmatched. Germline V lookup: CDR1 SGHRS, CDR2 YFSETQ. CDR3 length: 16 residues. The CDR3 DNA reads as TGCGCCAGCAGCTTGGAACTAGCGGGAGCGGCAGATACGCAGTATTTT. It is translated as CASSLELAGAADTQYF.

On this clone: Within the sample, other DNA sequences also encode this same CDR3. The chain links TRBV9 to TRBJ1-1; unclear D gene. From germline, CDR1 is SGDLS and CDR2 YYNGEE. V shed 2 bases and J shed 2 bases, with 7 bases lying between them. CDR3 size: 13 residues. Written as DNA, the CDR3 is TGTGCCAGCAGCGTCCGTGGAAACACTGAAGCTTTCTTT. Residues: CASSVRGNTEAFF.

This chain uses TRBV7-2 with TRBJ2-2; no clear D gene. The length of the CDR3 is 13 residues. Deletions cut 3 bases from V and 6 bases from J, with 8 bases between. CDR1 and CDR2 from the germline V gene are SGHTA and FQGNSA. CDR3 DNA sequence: TGTGCCAGCAGCTTTAGCAACGCCGGGGAGCTGTTTTTT. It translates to CASSFSNAGELFF.

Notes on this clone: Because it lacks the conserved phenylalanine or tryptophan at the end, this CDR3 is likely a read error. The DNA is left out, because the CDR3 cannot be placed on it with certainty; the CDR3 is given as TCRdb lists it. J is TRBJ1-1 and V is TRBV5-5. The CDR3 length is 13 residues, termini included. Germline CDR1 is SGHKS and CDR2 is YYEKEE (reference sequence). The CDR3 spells CASSFFPRTWSFL.

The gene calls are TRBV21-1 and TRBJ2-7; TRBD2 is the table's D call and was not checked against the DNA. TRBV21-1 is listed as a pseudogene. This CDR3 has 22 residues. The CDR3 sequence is CASSKALFHQRKARKPVYEQYF. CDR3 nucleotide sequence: TGTGCCAGCAGCAAAGCGCTTTTCCATCAGCGGAAAGCACGAAAACCTGTTTACGAGCAGTACTTC.